Shown below are 9 T cell receptor beta chains from a single sample sequenced in a study of shared clonotypes between healthy human individuals. Repertoires were generated with immunoSEQ multiplex PCR, while TCRdb's copy carries only in-frame clones and drops some. The sample yields 1.5 million to 1.9 million clones, 98% seen once. Sequencing used naive CD4+ T cells sorted from blood. Indicated subset: CD45RA+ positively selected. The receptors derive from a young man in good health.

The chain uses TRBV9 and TRBJ2-5; 8 bases fit TRBD1. Trimming took 2 bases from V and 5 from J; bases not matched to a gene: 8. The CDR3 runs to 15 residues. CDR1 SGDLS and CDR2 YYNGEE come from the germline V gene. The CDR3 DNA follows: TGTGCCAGCAGCGTCGGACAGGGAATTCCCGAGACCCAGTACTTC. It yields the protein CASSVGQGIPETQYF.

The chain has TRBV29-1 and TRBJ2-5; the match to TRBD1 covers 10 bases. Germline V gene lookup returns CDR1 SQVTM and CDR2 ANQGSEA. The V segment lost 4 bases and the J segment 5 bases; nucleotides outside the gene matches: 16. CDR3 length: 17 amino acids. The CDR3 reads CSVVGRTRDRGRETQYF. CDR3 bases: TGCAGCGTTGTTGGACGAACCCGGGACAGGGGTCGGGAGACCCAGTACTTC.

V is TRBV6-5 and J is TRBJ1-2; D remains ambiguous. The V end was cut by 5 bases, the J end by 3 bases, with 16 bases between. The CDR3 is 15 residues long. Germline-derived CDR1 and CDR2 are MNHEY and SVGAGI. The CDR3 DNA is TGTGCCAGCAGTCTAACTTCGGCCCAGTACTATGGCTACACCTTC. Translation: CASSLTSAQYYGYTF.

Only one count was recorded for this clone. The chain uses TRBV11-2 and TRBJ2-1; D not certain. CDR3 length: 16 residues. CDR1 and CDR2 (germline): SGHAT, FQNNGV. Trimming shortened V by 0 bases and J by 7 bases, and 16 bases separated the two germline ends. For the CDR3, the DNA is TGTGCCAGCAGCTTAGAGTTCGCGACCATAGTGAATGAGCAGTTCTTC. This encodes CASSLEFATIVNEQFF.

The V and J genes are TRBV28 and TRBJ2-1; D possibly corresponds to TRBD2 (6 bases). Deletions cut 5 bases from V and 4 bases from J, with 24 bases between. Germline-derived CDR1 and CDR2 are MDHEN and SYDVKM. The CDR3 length is 18 residues. CDR3 sequence (DNA): TGTGCCAGCAGTCCCTTACCACGACCGGGACTTTTATACAATGAGCAGTTCTTC. This translates into CASSPLPRPGLLYNEQFF.

The CDR3 loop reads CASSQQRFNGYTF. For the CDR3, the DNA is TGTGCCAGCAGCCAACAGAGATTTAATGGCTACACCTTC. This rearrangement joins TRBV14 to TRBJ1-2; the D is unclear. This CDR3 has 13 amino acids. V lost 2 bases, J lost 6 bases, and 10 bases lay in between. Looked up from germline, CDR1 is SGHDN and CDR2 is FVKESK.

The chain carries TRBV5-1 and TRBJ2-2, with D possibly TRBD2 on 7 matching bases. Germline CDR1 and CDR2: SGHRS and YFSETQ. CDR3 length: 21 residues. Trimming removed 0 bases at V and 0 bases at J, with 24 bases between. The CDR3 is CASSLDRGGFSESANTGELFF. The CDR3 DNA reads TGCGCCAGCAGCTTGGACCGCGGGGGCTTTAGCGAATCCGCGAACACCGGGGAGCTGTTTTTT.

CDR3 bases: TGTGCCTGGAGTCGGGGCAGCCCTGAGAGTTCCTACAATGAGCAGTTCTTC. Amino acids: CAWSRGSPESSYNEQFF. V gene TRBV30 combines with J gene TRBJ2-1, with D perhaps being TRBD1 or TRBD2 (5 bases each). V was clipped by 2 bases and J by 1 base, with 18 bases between them. The germline V gene encodes CDR1 GTSNPN and CDR2 SVGIG (reference sequence). CDR3 length equals 17 residues. The variable domain in full, with the rest retrieved from reference TRBV30 and TRBJ2-1, is SQTIHQWPATLVQPVGSPLSLECTVEGTSNPNLYWYRQAAGRGLQLLFYSVGIGQISSEVPQNLSASRPQDRQFILSSKKLLLSDSGFYLCAWSRGSPESSYNEQFFGPGTRLTVL.

The chain uses TRBV4-1 and TRBJ2-7; TRBD1 might be the D (6 bases). V lost 3 bases and J 2 bases, leaving 14 bases between the germline ends. Germline lookup yields CDR1 MGHRA and CDR2 YSYEKL. The CDR3 contains 15 residues. The CDR3 loop reads CASSHRDNPTYEQYF. The CDR3 DNA reads as TGCGCCAGCAGCCATCGGGACAATCCAACCTACGAGCAGTACTTC.